Each of the 4 T cell receptor beta chains below was sequenced from the same sample in a study of blood T cell repertoires in COVID-19. Generated by immunoSEQ multiplex PCR, the TCRdb table keeps only in-frame clones and is missing some. The sample holds around 300,000 clones, 86% seen once. Sequenced input: PBMCs or T cells enriched from blood (not recorded which). Source of these receptors: a young woman who had recovered from COVID-19.

The chain has TRBV28 and TRBJ1-5; D is undetermined. This CDR3 contains 13 residues. The V gene lost 5 bases and the J gene lost 2 bases, with 7 bases spanning the gap. Germline lookup yields CDR1 MDHEN and CDR2 SYDVKM. The CDR3 DNA reads TGTGCCAGCAGTCCCTCGGGCAATCAGCCCCAGCATTTT. As protein: CASSPSGNQPQHF.

The gene calls are TRBV27 and TRBJ2-7, with 7 bases that match TRBD1. Germline V CDR1 and CDR2: MNHEY, SMNVEV (reference sequence). This CDR3 has 14 amino acids. V lost 5 bases and J lost 2; bases outside the gene matches: 6. Here the CDR3 DNA reads TGTGCCAGCAGTCCCAGGGACAGAGCCTACGAGCAGTACTTC. Amino acids: CASSPRDRAYEQYF.

V is TRBV15 and J is TRBJ2-1; TRBD1 is a possible D gene (5 bases). V was trimmed by 2 bases and J by 0 bases, leaving 11 bases between them. There are 16 residues in the CDR3. CDR1 and CDR2 from the germline V gene are LNHNV and YYDKDF (reference sequence). The CDR3 DNA is TGTGCCACCAGCAGATCACAGGTCCTCTCCTACAATGAGCAGTTCTTC. It specifies CATSRSQVLSYNEQFF.

The rearrangement links TRBV9 to TRBJ2-1; 12 bases fit TRBD1. The V and J ends lost 0 bases and 5 bases, in that order; junction bases with no gene match: 6. Germline CDR1 reads SGDLS; CDR2 reads YYNGEE. The CDR3 consists of 17 residues. As DNA, the CDR3 is TGTGCCAGCAGCGTAGATCCGGGACAGGGGGCTGACAATGAGCAGTTCTTC. Protein sequence: CASSVDPGQGADNEQFF.